The clone carrying this T cell receptor beta chain was detected many times. No antigen is known for it. Germline lookup yields CDR1 MNHEY and CDR2 SVGAGI. Trimming cost V 2 bases and J 8 bases, with 10 bases left between them. This CDR3 is 13 amino acids long. Time point of the sample: newly diagnosed GD, antithyroid drugs for less than 3 months. The TCR library was prepared using RNA isolated from PBMCs. The data stem from a study of regulatory T cells in long-lasting Graves disease. Study conclusions and caveats: Comparison showed that persistent patients shared more public clonotypes (about 2,800) than new patients (about 970).

HTBI primers from iRepertoire and Arm-PCR of CDR3 regions yielded the TCR beta libraries. TCRdb reprocessed the multiplex PCR reads with MiXCR, giving one entry per CDR3 protein. The repertoire has hundreds of thousands of distinct CDR3 sequences, more than 15% of them found once; the top ten carry roughly 25%. A further study also used this sample, focusing on T cells in Graves' hyperthyroidism and ophthalmopathy. In that study: The TCR CDR3 first-round RT-PCR relied on the HTBI primer set.

The source material was peripheral blood mononuclear cells (PBMCs), sampled at new diagnosis, from a patient treated with antithyroid drugs. The chain carries TRBV6-5 and TRBJ1-3, with D possibly matching TRBD1 (5 bases). The TCR was taken from a woman aged 40 to 65 with Graves disease. This chain's CDR3 is CASSYNGADTIYF. The CDR3 bases are TGTGCCAGCAGTTACAACGGGGCGGACACCATATATTTT.